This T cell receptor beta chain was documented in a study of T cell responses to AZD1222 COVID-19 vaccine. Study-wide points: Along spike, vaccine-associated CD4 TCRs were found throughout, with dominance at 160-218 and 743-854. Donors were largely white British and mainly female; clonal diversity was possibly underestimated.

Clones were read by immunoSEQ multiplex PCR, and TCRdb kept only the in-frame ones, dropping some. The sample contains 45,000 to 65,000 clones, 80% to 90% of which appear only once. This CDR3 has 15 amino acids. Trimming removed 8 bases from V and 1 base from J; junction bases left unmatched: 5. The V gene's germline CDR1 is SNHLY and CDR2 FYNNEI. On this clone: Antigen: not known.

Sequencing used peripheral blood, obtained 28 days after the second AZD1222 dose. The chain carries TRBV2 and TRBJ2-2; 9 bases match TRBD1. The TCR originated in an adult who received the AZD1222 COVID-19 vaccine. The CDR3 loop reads CASGGQGQNTGELFF. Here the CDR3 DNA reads TGTGCCAGCGGGGGACAGGGCCAGAACACCGGGGAGCTGTTTTTT.